Listed below are T cell receptor beta chains from one sample, sequenced in a study of shared clonotypes between healthy human individuals. Generated by immunoSEQ multiplex PCR, the TCRdb table keeps only in-frame clones and is missing some. The top ten hold less than 2% of the sample, which has around 1,900,000 clones, just under 95% seen once. Sequenced material: naive CD8+ T cells from PBMCs. The receptors stem from a man between 18 and 29 years old in good health. Some clones in this sample may be carry-over from other donors' samples. The CDR3 runs from the conserved cysteine through the conserved F or W. Each record gives: CDR3 protein, CDR3 DNA, D gene, clone size, J gene, V gene. D genes are given only for firm matches. A clone size is listed for some rows: how often the clone was seen (once, few, many), or a class if it is expanded.

CDR3 protein: CASSHRTGQLDTEAFF
CDR3 DNA: TGCGCCAGCAGCCATCGGACAGGGCAATTGGACACTGAAGCTTTCTTT
D gene: TRBD1
clone size: -
J gene: TRBJ1-1
V gene: TRBV5-1

CDR3 protein: CASSQEVDASSYNEQFF
CDR3 DNA: TGCGCCAGCAGCCAAGAGGTTGATGCGAGCTCCTACAATGAGCAGTTCTTC
D gene: -
clone size: -
J gene: TRBJ2-1
V gene: TRBV4-3

CDR3 protein: CASTWGAGETYNEQFF
CDR3 DNA: TGTGCCAGCACTTGGGGAGCGGGAGAGACCTACAATGAGCAGTTCTTC
D gene: TRBD2
clone size: -
J gene: TRBJ2-1
V gene: TRBV27

CDR3 protein: CASSEGLGSYEQYF
CDR3 DNA: TGTGCCAGCAGTGAAGGGCTAGGATCCTACGAGCAGTACTTC
D gene: -
clone size: -
J gene: TRBJ2-7
V gene: TRBV6-4

CDR3 protein: CASRGRQKISYEQYF
CDR3 DNA: TGTGCCAGCAGGGGCAGGCAAAAAATCTCCTACGAGCAGTACTTC
D gene: -
clone size: -
J gene: TRBJ2-7
V gene: TRBV6-1

CDR3 protein: CASSDSLGNTIYF
CDR3 DNA: TGTGCCAGCAGTGACTCCCTTGGGAACACCATATATTTT
D gene: -
clone size: -
J gene: TRBJ1-3
V gene: TRBV6-1

CDR3 protein: CASSLQGSTTEAFF
CDR3 DNA: TGTGCCAGCAGCTTACAAGGGTCTACCACTGAAGCTTTCTTT
D gene: -
clone size: -
J gene: TRBJ1-1
V gene: TRBV7-8

CDR3 protein: CASSPGQGYYEQYF
CDR3 DNA: TGTGCCAGCAGCCCGGGACAGGGGTACTACGAGCAGTACTTC
D gene: TRBD1
clone size: -
J gene: TRBJ2-7
V gene: TRBV6-5

CDR3 protein: CASSERVWSLPTGELFF
CDR3 DNA: TGTGCCAGCAGTGAACGGGTTTGGAGCCTCCCCACCGGGGAGCTGTTTTTT
D gene: -
clone size: -
J gene: TRBJ2-2
V gene: TRBV6-1

CDR3 protein: CASRVTRGSSYNEQFF
CDR3 DNA: TGTGCCAGCAGGGTGACGCGCGGGAGCTCCTACAATGAGCAGTTCTTC
D gene: TRBD2
clone size: -
J gene: TRBJ2-1
V gene: TRBV27

CDR3 protein: CASSRFKPGDEQFF
CDR3 DNA: TGTGCCAGCAGTCGTTTTAAACCCGGCGATGAGCAGTTCTTC
D gene: -
clone size: -
J gene: TRBJ2-1
V gene: TRBV25-1

CDR3 protein: CASSRLAGGPGQYF
CDR3 DNA: TGCGCCAGCAGCCGGCTGGCGGGAGGGCCCGGGCAGTACTTC
D gene: TRBD2
clone size: -
J gene: TRBJ2-7
V gene: TRBV4-3

CDR3 protein: CASSSGGLGETQYF
CDR3 DNA: TGTGCCAGCAGCTCGGGGGGGCTGGGAGAGACCCAGTACTTC
D gene: TRBD2
clone size: -
J gene: TRBJ2-5
V gene: TRBV7-9

CDR3 protein: CASSPGTAYEKLFF
CDR3 DNA: TGTGCCAGCAGCCCCGGGACCGCTTATGAAAAACTGTTTTTT
D gene: -
clone size: -
J gene: TRBJ1-4
V gene: TRBV6-6

CDR3 protein: CASSLYGIGYNEQFF
CDR3 DNA: TGTGCCAGCAGTTTATACGGGATTGGGTACAATGAGCAGTTCTTC
D gene: -
clone size: -
J gene: TRBJ2-1
V gene: TRBV28

CDR3 protein: CASSSGRGTYNEQFF
CDR3 DNA: TGTGCCAGCAGCTCCGGGCGGGGGACCTACAATGAGCAGTTCTTC
D gene: TRBD2
clone size: -
J gene: TRBJ2-1
V gene: TRBV7-7

CDR3 protein: CASSSGEGRREQYF
CDR3 DNA: TGTGCCAGCAGCTCTGGGGAGGGCAGGCGCGAGCAGTACTTC
D gene: TRBD2
clone size: -
J gene: TRBJ2-7
V gene: TRBV11-2

CDR3 protein: CATSTGTEVNTEAFF
CDR3 DNA: TGTGCCACCAGCACAGGGACGGAAGTGAACACTGAAGCTTTCTTT
D gene: -
clone size: -
J gene: TRBJ1-1
V gene: TRBV15

CDR3 protein: CASALGISETQYF
CDR3 DNA: TGCGCCAGCGCTTTGGGGATCTCGGAGACCCAGTACTTC
D gene: -
clone size: -
J gene: TRBJ2-5
V gene: TRBV5-1

CDR3 protein: CASAPWYNEQFF
CDR3 DNA: TGTGCCTCAGCCCCGTGGTACAATGAGCAGTTCTTC
D gene: -
clone size: -
J gene: TRBJ2-1
V gene: TRBV7-2

CDR3 protein: CASSFGQLIEKLFF
CDR3 DNA: TGTGCCAGCAGTTTTGGGCAGCTGATAGAAAAACTGTTTTTT
D gene: -
clone size: -
J gene: TRBJ1-4
V gene: TRBV28

CDR3 protein: CASSFERGRTYEQYF
CDR3 DNA: TGTGCCAGCAGCTTCGAAAGGGGGCGTACTTACGAGCAGTACTTC
D gene: TRBD1
clone size: -
J gene: TRBJ2-7
V gene: TRBV5-5

CDR3 protein: CASSQRGGPPRSNQPQHF
CDR3 DNA: TGTGCCAGCAGCCAAAGGGGGGGGCCCCCGAGGAGCAATCAGCCCCAGCATTTT
D gene: -
clone size: -
J gene: TRBJ1-5
V gene: TRBV2

CDR3 protein: CAISATSGGSYEQYF
CDR3 DNA: TGTGCCATCAGTGCGACTAGCGGGGGATCCTACGAGCAGTACTTC
D gene: TRBD2
clone size: once
J gene: TRBJ2-7
V gene: TRBV10-3

CDR3 protein: CASSSIDRDRSGNTEAFF
CDR3 DNA: TGTGCCAGCAGCTCGATAGACAGGGATCGATCTGGGAACACTGAAGCTTTCTTT
D gene: TRBD1
clone size: -
J gene: TRBJ1-1
V gene: TRBV5-6

CDR3 protein: CSVEERANTEAFF
CDR3 DNA: TGCAGCGTTGAAGAAAGAGCCAACACTGAAGCTTTCTTT
D gene: -
clone size: -
J gene: TRBJ1-1
V gene: TRBV29-1

CDR3 protein: CASSSRTDTYEQYF
CDR3 DNA: TGTGCCAGCAGCTCAAGGACGGACACCTACGAGCAGTACTTC
D gene: -
clone size: -
J gene: TRBJ2-7
V gene: TRBV11-2

CDR3 protein: CASNPERYNEQFF
CDR3 DNA: TGTGCCAGCAACCCCGAGCGGTACAATGAGCAGTTCTTC
D gene: -
clone size: -
J gene: TRBJ2-1
V gene: TRBV7-9

CDR3 protein: CASSLVEGLKWYEQYF
CDR3 DNA: TGTGCCAGCAGTTTGGTTGAGGGCCTCAAGTGGTACGAGCAGTACTTC
D gene: -
clone size: -
J gene: TRBJ2-7
V gene: TRBV28

CDR3 protein: CASSHVRGVAKNIQYF
CDR3 DNA: TGCGCCAGCAGCCACGTCAGAGGGGTAGCCAAAAACATTCAGTACTTC
D gene: -
clone size: -
J gene: TRBJ2-4
V gene: TRBV4-3

CDR3 protein: CASSLRTGGYYGYTF
CDR3 DNA: TGTGCCAGCAGTTTACGGACAGGGGGCTACTATGGCTACACCTTC
D gene: TRBD1
clone size: -
J gene: TRBJ1-2
V gene: TRBV27

CDR3 protein: CSASGTGDGYTF
CDR3 DNA: TGCAGCGCCTCCGGGACAGGGGATGGCTACACCTTC
D gene: TRBD1
clone size: once
J gene: TRBJ1-2
V gene: TRBV29-1

CDR3 protein: CASSLGRGPYEQYF
CDR3 DNA: TGCGCCAGCAGCTTGGGCAGGGGGCCCTACGAGCAGTACTTC
D gene: TRBD1
clone size: -
J gene: TRBJ2-7
V gene: TRBV5-1

CDR3 protein: CSVRSPFMNTEAFF
CDR3 DNA: TGCAGCGTTCGTAGTCCCTTCATGAACACTGAAGCTTTCTTT
D gene: -
clone size: -
J gene: TRBJ1-1
V gene: TRBV29-1

CDR3 protein: CASSVGLAGAKNIQYF
CDR3 DNA: TGTGCCAGCAGCGTAGGGCTAGCAGGGGCCAAAAACATTCAGTACTTC
D gene: -
clone size: -
J gene: TRBJ2-4
V gene: TRBV9

CDR3 protein: CASSQTPGEVRETQYF
CDR3 DNA: TGTGCCAGCAGCCAAACGCCCGGGGAGGTTCGGGAGACCCAGTACTTC
D gene: -
clone size: -
J gene: TRBJ2-5
V gene: TRBV28

CDR3 protein: CASSLAGPYEQYF
CDR3 DNA: TGTGCCAGCAGCTTAGCGGGGCCTTACGAGCAGTACTTC
D gene: -
clone size: -
J gene: TRBJ2-7
V gene: TRBV7-6

CDR3 protein: CASSRTGDGVAFF
CDR3 DNA: TGTGCCAGCAGTCGAACAGGGGACGGCGTAGCTTTCTTT
D gene: TRBD1
clone size: -
J gene: TRBJ1-1
V gene: TRBV28

CDR3 protein: CASTSRQTFQETQYF
CDR3 DNA: TGTGCCAGTACTAGTCGACAGACCTTCCAAGAGACCCAGTACTTC
D gene: -
clone size: -
J gene: TRBJ2-5
V gene: TRBV28

CDR3 protein: CASRVGGSNNEQFF
CDR3 DNA: TGTGCCAGCAGGGTTGGCGGGAGTAACAATGAGCAGTTCTTC
D gene: TRBD2
clone size: -
J gene: TRBJ2-1
V gene: TRBV27

CDR3 protein: CASSLLRKEETQYF
CDR3 DNA: TGTGCCAGCAGCCTGTTAAGAAAGGAAGAGACCCAGTACTTC
D gene: -
clone size: -
J gene: TRBJ2-5
V gene: TRBV14

CDR3 protein: CSVVYMTGELFF
CDR3 DNA: TGCAGCGTTGTTTACATGACCGGGGAGCTGTTTTTT
D gene: -
clone size: -
J gene: TRBJ2-2
V gene: TRBV29-1

CDR3 protein: CASSLLGTANDNYGYTF
CDR3 DNA: TGTGCCAGCAGTTTACTCGGGACAGCCAACGATAACTATGGCTACACCTTC
D gene: TRBD1
clone size: once
J gene: TRBJ1-2
V gene: TRBV27

CDR3 protein: CSVEDSGTSWDTQYF
CDR3 DNA: TGCAGCGTTGAAGATTCGGGGACCTCTTGGGATACGCAGTATTTT
D gene: -
clone size: -
J gene: TRBJ2-3
V gene: TRBV29-1

CDR3 protein: CASSLSSTSYEQYF
CDR3 DNA: TGTGCCAGCAGCCTGTCTAGCACATCCTACGAGCAGTACTTC
D gene: -
clone size: -
J gene: TRBJ2-7
V gene: TRBV11-2

CDR3 protein: CSPGGLAGEGNEQFF
CDR3 DNA: TGCAGCCCTGGGGGACTAGCGGGAGAGGGCAATGAGCAGTTCTTC
D gene: TRBD2
clone size: -
J gene: TRBJ2-1
V gene: TRBV29-1

CDR3 protein: CASSIGFGGYEQYF
CDR3 DNA: TGTGCCAGTAGTATCGGGTTTGGAGGCTACGAGCAGTACTTC
D gene: -
clone size: -
J gene: TRBJ2-7
V gene: TRBV19

CDR3 protein: CASSQAPGGPYNEQFF
CDR3 DNA: TGCGCCAGCAGCCAAGCCCCGGGAGGACCCTACAATGAGCAGTTCTTC
D gene: TRBD2
clone size: -
J gene: TRBJ2-1
V gene: TRBV4-1

CDR3 protein: CSVEDLMGDGSPIGYGYTF
CDR3 DNA: TGCAGCGTTGAAGATTTAATGGGGGACGGAAGCCCCATAGGCTATGGCTACACCTTC
D gene: -
clone size: -
J gene: TRBJ1-2
V gene: TRBV29-1

CDR3 protein: CASNNWGLAGTDTQYF
CDR3 DNA: TGTGCCAGTAATAATTGGGGACTAGCGGGAACAGATACGCAGTATTTT
D gene: TRBD2
clone size: -
J gene: TRBJ2-3
V gene: TRBV19

CDR3 protein: CASTRGIRAFF
CDR3 DNA: TGTGCCAGCACGAGGGGGATTAGGGCTTTCTTT
D gene: -
clone size: few
J gene: TRBJ1-1
V gene: TRBV28

CDR3 protein: CASSTGTLPGYEQYF
CDR3 DNA: TGTGCCAGTAGTACAGGGACCCTCCCGGGATACGAGCAGTACTTC
D gene: -
clone size: -
J gene: TRBJ2-7
V gene: TRBV19